The 5 T cell receptor beta chains in this list originate from one sample, sequenced in a study of blood T cell repertoires in COVID-19. The method was immunoSEQ multiplex PCR; TCRdb's version includes in-frame clones alone and lacks a portion of them. The sample lists nearly 350,000 clones; roughly 86% were seen once. Sequencing input: peripheral blood. All receptors derive from a woman aged 70-85 years with COVID-19, enrolled during active disease.

This chain links TRBV9 with TRBJ1-1, with TRBD1 matching over 8 bases. The V and J ends lost 4 bases and 5 bases, in that order; junction bases with no gene match: 7. CDR1 and CDR2 from the germline V gene are SGDLS and YYNGEE. This CDR3 has 14 amino acids. The CDR3 loop is CASSPRQGWTEAFF. DNA for the CDR3: TGTGCCAGCAGCCCGAGACAGGGGTGGACTGAAGCTTTCTTT. Combining the CDR3 with reference TRBV9 and TRBJ1-1 gives the whole variable domain DSGVTQTPKHLITATGQRVTLRCSPRSGDLSVYWYQQSLDQGLQFLIQYYNGEERAKGNILERFSAQQFPDLHSELNLSSLELGDSALYFCASSPRQGWTEAFFGQGTRLTVV.

The chain combines TRBV12-3 or TRBV12-4 with TRBJ1-5; D unresolved. CDR3 length: 13 amino acids. The V end lost 2 bases, the J end lost 9 bases, and 11 bases lay between the germline ends. The DNA of the CDR3 is TGTGCCAGCAGTTTAACCCCTTCGGGGCCCCAGCATTTT. As protein: CASSLTPSGPQHF.

This chain's CDR3 is CASSPGTGWNQPQHF. CDR3 coding DNA: TGTGCCAGCAGTCCTGGGACAGGTTGGAATCAGCCCCAGCATTTT. The V and J genes are TRBV6-5 and TRBJ1-5; 8 nucleotides agree with TRBD1. This CDR3 has 15 amino acids. Trimming at V came to 5 bases and at J to 4 bases, leaving 7 bases not matched to a gene. Germline-derived CDR1 and CDR2 are MNHEY and SVGAGI.

The chain employs TRBV7-3 and TRBJ1-1; TRBD1 matches 7 bases. Germline CDR1 is SGHTA and CDR2 is FQGTGA. CDR3 length: 15 residues. Trimming at V came to 6 bases and at J to 2 bases, leaving 9 bases not matched to a gene. The CDR3 coding sequence is TGTGCCAGCAGACCTACCGGGACAGCCAACACTGAAGCTTTCTTT. This sequence encodes CASRPTGTANTEAFF.

The chain is built from TRBV5-1 and TRBJ2-2, with TRBD2 matching over 8 bases. CDR3 length: 17 residues. In germline, CDR1 is SGHRS, CDR2 YFSETQ. The ends lost 4 bases at V and 5 bases at J; junction bases unmatched: 13. In DNA, the CDR3 is TGCGCCAGCAGCCCCTCCTCGCGGGGGGCAGAGACCGGGGAGCTGTTTTTT. It encodes CASSPSSRGAETGELFF.